This T cell receptor (beta chain) was observed in a study of blood T cell repertoires in COVID-19. The method was immunoSEQ multiplex PCR; TCRdb's version includes in-frame clones alone and lacks a portion of them. This table holds over 400,000 clones, about 89% found once. The receptor was derived from a woman in her forties or fifties with COVID-19, enrolled during active disease. The sample consisted of peripheral blood.

The CDR3 protein is CASSPWEGVEDTIYF. Here the CDR3 DNA reads TGTGCCAGCAGCCCATGGGAGGGAGTCGAAGACACCATATATTTT. V is TRBV3-1 (or the pseudogene TRBV3-2) and J is TRBJ1-3; D call uncertain. Deletions cut 4 bases from V and 8 bases from J, with 18 bases between. The germline V gene has CDR1 LGHDT and CDR2 YNNKEL (reference sequence). The CDR3 runs to 15 residues.